The 30 T cell receptor beta chains below were found in one sample sequenced in a study of beta chain features in type 1 diabetes. Study-level findings and limits: Within each of all four CD4+ subsets, Type 1 diabetes patients had TCRB CDR3s that were moderately but significantly shorter.

These receptors have no identified antigens. Expressed TCRB transcripts were sequenced, since all the RNA that had been isolated was reverse transcribed. Generated by immunoSEQ multiplex PCR, the TCRdb table keeps only in-frame clones and is missing some. Of hundreds of thousands of clones in the sample, roughly a tenth are singletons; the top ten hold around 0.017%. Sequencing was done on a sample of naive CD4+ T cells from blood. The receptors derive from a man aged 25-45 years with type 1 diabetes.

The chain uses TRBV28 and TRBJ1-4; TRBD1 might be the D (5 bases). Germline CDR1 MDHEN, CDR2 SYDVKM. CDR3 length: 13 residues. Trimming removed 3 bases from V and 8 bases from J, with 10 bases in between. DNA for the CDR3: TGTGCCAGCAGTTTCGGGAGGGACGAAAAACTGTTTTTT. It translates to CASSFGRDEKLFF.

There are a few counts of this clone. The chain uses TRBV7-3 and TRBJ1-3; no definite D call. Germline-derived CDR1 and CDR2 are SGHTA and FQGTGA. This CDR3 has 13 amino acids. The V and J ends lost 4 bases and 4 bases respectively, with 8 bases between them. The CDR3 nucleotides read TGTGCCAGCAGCTCCGGTCGGGGAAACACCATATATTTT. Protein: CASSSGRGNTIYF.

This clone was recorded a few times. The rearrangement uses TRBV9 and TRBJ2-5, with D possibly being TRBD2 (6 bases). Deletions cut 1 base from V and 5 bases from J, with 15 bases between. The germline V gene has CDR1 SGDLS and CDR2 YYNGEE. The CDR3 totals 15 residues. DNA for the CDR3: TGTGCCAGCAGCGTATATGCTAGCGTTTTGGAGACCCAGTACTTC. Protein product: CASSVYASVLETQYF.

This clone was counted a few times. The chain combines TRBV11-2 with TRBJ2-7; 9 bases map to TRBD1. The CDR3 has 14 amino acids. In germline, CDR1 is SGHAT, CDR2 FQNNGV. The junction had 4 bases not matched to a gene; V was cut back by 5 bases and J by 2 bases. The DNA for the CDR3 is TGTGCCAGCAGCCAGGGACAGGGCCCCTACGAGCAGTACTTC. Translating it yields CASSQGQGPYEQYF.

This clone was detected a few times. The rearrangement joins TRBV25-1 to TRBJ2-4; D unclear. The CDR3 loop spans 13 amino acids. Germline CDR1 and CDR2: MGHDK and SYGVNS. Between the trimmed V and J ends, which lost 2 bases and 8 bases, there was a span of 10 bases. The CDR3 DNA is TGTGCCAGCAGTGAAGGAGCGTCAGACATTCAGTACTTC. Translated: CASSEGASDIQYF.

This clone was seen a single time. The chain couples TRBV4-2 to TRBJ1-4; unclear D gene. Germline values: CDR1 LGHNA, CDR2 YNFKEQ. V dropped 1 base and J dropped 7 bases, with 13 bases sitting between them. CDR3 length: 15 amino acids. DNA of the CDR3: TGTGCCAGCAGCCAAGGATCCGGGTCTGTTGAAAAACTGTTTTTT. Translation: CASSQGSGSVEKLFF.

This clone appeared a few times. This chain uses TRBV4-1 with TRBJ1-1, with 11 bases identical to TRBD1. CDR3 length: 16 residues. After removal of 2 bases from V and 5 bases from J, the junction contained 7 bases not matched to a gene. In germline, CDR1 is MGHRA, CDR2 YSYEKL. CDR3 residues: CASSQPDRGRQTEAFF. The CDR3 DNA reads as TGCGCCAGCAGCCAACCGGACAGGGGGCGACAGACTGAAGCTTTCTTT.

The V and J genes are TRBV7-2 and TRBJ1-3; D uncertain. The CDR3 spans 17 residues. Germline V gene data show CDR1 as SGHTA and CDR2 as FQGNSA. Between the trimmed V and J ends, which lost 3 bases and 0 bases, there was a span of 15 bases. The CDR3 bases are TGTGCCAGCAGCTTTCGCCGCAACTGGTACTCTGGAAACACCATATATTTT. Encoded protein: CASSFRRNWYSGNTIYF.

CDR3 in amino acids: CASSPQDRGRTYNEQFF. The CDR3 DNA is TGTGCCAGCAGCCCCCAGGACAGGGGGCGTACCTACAATGAGCAGTTCTTC. The V gene is TRBV11-2, the J gene TRBJ2-1; TRBD1 agrees at 11 bases. In germline, CDR1 is SGHAT, CDR2 FQNNGV. CDR3 length equals 17 residues. With 5 bases clipped from V and 2 bases from J, the junction kept 8 bases outside the gene matches. Together with reference TRBV11-2 and TRBJ2-1, the CDR3 gives the full variable domain: EAGVAQSPRYKIIEKRQSVAFWCNPISGHATLYWYQQILGQGPKLLIQFQNNGVVDDSQLPKDRFSAERLKGVDSTLKIQPAKLEDSAVYLCASSPQDRGRTYNEQFFGPGTRLTVL.

This clone has just a few counts. The rearrangement uses TRBV20-1 and TRBJ2-7, with D unclear. This CDR3 contains 11 residues. V was trimmed by 3 bases and J by 7 bases, leaving 10 bases between them. CDR1 is DFQATT, CDR2 SNEGSKA, per germline (reference sequence). CDR3: CSASYSREQYF. CDR3 nucleotide sequence: TGCAGTGCTAGTTATAGCAGAGAGCAGTACTTC.

Only a few counts were recorded for this clone. The chain links TRBV5-1 to TRBJ2-7; 8 nucleotides agree with TRBD1. Per the germline V gene, CDR1 is SGHRS and CDR2 is YFSETQ. With 5 bases clipped from V and 4 bases from J, the junction kept 11 bases outside the gene matches. This CDR3 region has 15 residues. CDR3 coding DNA: TGCGCCAGCAGTTTCGACAGGGGTCATCCTTACGAGCAGTACTTC. It encodes CASSFDRGHPYEQYF. Using reference TRBV5-1 and TRBJ2-7 for the parts outside the CDR3, the full variable domain is KAGVTQTPRYLIKTRGQQVTLSCSPISGHRSVSWYQQTPGQGLQFLFEYFSETQRNKGNFPGRFSGRQFSNSRSEMNVSTLELGDSALYLCASSFDRGHPYEQYFGPGTRLTVT.

The chain joins TRBV5-1 to TRBJ2-3, with 8 bases that match TRBD2. Germline CDR1 is SGHRS and CDR2 is YFSETQ. The CDR3 sequence is 16 residues long. V trimming: 0 bases; J trimming: 1 base; junction bases outside the gene matches: 4. The CDR3 DNA sequence: TGCGCCAGCAGCTTGGGGAGCGGGGGACGCACAGATACGCAGTATTTT. Its translation: CASSLGSGGRTDTQYF.

This chain uses TRBV6-7 with TRBJ1-5; D call uncertain. TRBV6-7 is placed among ORFs of uncertain function. The germline V and J ends were trimmed by 2 bases and 4 bases, with 18 bases remaining between them. This CDR3 comprises 17 residues. The CDR3 DNA follows: TGTGCCAGCAGTTACACAGCCACCCTCGGGATGAATCAGCCCCAGCATTTT. It yields the protein CASSYTATLGMNQPQHF.

This clone was seen a few times. The V gene is TRBV7-9, the J gene TRBJ2-1; 8 nucleotides line up with TRBD1. The length of the CDR3 is 17 residues. The V and J ends lost 5 bases and 0 bases, in that order; junction bases with no gene match: 9. Germline CDR1 is SEHNR and CDR2 is FQNEAQ (reference sequence). The CDR3 here is CASSADRGSGSYNEQFF. CDR3 nucleotide sequence: TGTGCCAGCAGCGCAGACAGGGGATCAGGCTCCTACAATGAGCAGTTCTTC. Variable domain in full (rest from reference TRBV7-9 and TRBJ2-1): DTGVSQNPRHKITKRGQNVTFRCDPISEHNRLYWYRQTLGQGPEFLTYFQNEAQLEKSRLLSDRFSAERPKGSFSTLEIQRTEQGDSAMYLCASSADRGSGSYNEQFFGPGTRLTVL.

This clone was counted a few times. The rearrangement links TRBV28 to TRBJ1-5; perhaps TRBD1 as D (5 bases). CDR1 is MDHEN, CDR2 SYDVKM, per germline. The CDR3 runs to 14 residues. V lost 2 bases and J 6 bases, leaving 11 bases between the germline ends. CDR3 sequence reads: CASSLGQGFQPQHF. CDR3 nucleotides: TGTGCCAGCAGTTTAGGGCAGGGATTTCAGCCCCAGCATTTT.

Note on this clone: Other nucleotide sequences from this sample produce the same CDR3. This rearrangement joins TRBV7-3 to TRBJ2-5; D ambiguous. The CDR3 sequence is 13 residues long. CDR1 SGHTA and CDR2 FQGTGA come from the germline V gene. V was shortened by 2 bases and J by 3 bases, with 7 bases between the two germline ends. Here the CDR3 reads CASSLRREETQYF. In DNA, the CDR3 is TGTGCCAGCAGCTTACGACGGGAAGAGACCCAGTACTTC.

This clone has only a few counts. The rearrangement links TRBV6-5 to TRBJ2-1; 7 bases are a match to TRBD2. CDR3 length: 13 residues. CDR1 is MNHEY, CDR2 SVGAGI, per germline. With V trimmed by 6 bases and J by 6 bases, 5 bases remained unmatched. The CDR3 region has the DNA TGTGCCAGCAGCTCAGCGGGGACCAATGAGCAGTTCTTC. Its protein product is CASSSAGTNEQFF.

In regard to this clone: Other DNA sequences of this sample code for an identical CDR3. The rearrangement links TRBV5-6 to TRBJ2-5; D is possibly TRBD2 (6 bases). Germline values: CDR1 SGHDT, CDR2 YYEEEE. The CDR3 contains 13 residues. Trimming took 5 bases from V and 5 from J, leaving 13 bases between them. As DNA, the CDR3 is TGTGCCAGCAGTTTGTTTGGAGGGGAGACCCAGTACTTC. Translating gives CASSLFGGETQYF.

The chain employs TRBV7-8 and TRBJ2-2, with TRBD1 matching over 9 bases. J lost 0 bases, V lost 1 base, and 0 bases had no gene match. This CDR3 has 16 amino acids. CDR1 and CDR2 (germline): SGHVS, FQNEAQ. CDR3 in DNA: TGTGCCAGCAGCTTAGGACAGGGGGCGAACACCGGGGAGCTGTTTTTT. Encoded protein: CASSLGQGANTGELFF. Looking up the rest from reference TRBV7-8 and TRBJ2-2 gives the full variable domain: GAGVSQSPRYKVAKRGQDVALRCDPISGHVSLFWYQQALGQGPEFLTYFQNEAQLDKSGLPSDRFFAERPEGSVSTLKIQRTQQEDSAVYLCASSLGQGANTGELFFGEGSRLTVL.

This clone was counted between two and nine times. The chain has TRBV28 and TRBJ2-7, with 13 positions matching TRBD2. The CDR3 is 15 amino acids. CDR1 is MDHEN, CDR2 SYDVKM, per germline. J gave up 6 bases and V 6 bases, and 8 bases lay outside the gene matches. CDR3 protein: CASRKGGLAGPEQYF. The DNA of the CDR3 is TGTGCCAGCAGGAAGGGGGGACTAGCGGGGCCCGAGCAGTACTTC. Based on the CDR3 plus reference TRBV28 and TRBJ2-7, the full variable domain is DVKVTQSSRYLVKRTGEKVFLECVQDMDHENMFWYRQDPGLGLRLIYFSYDVKMKEKGDIPEGYSVSREKKERFSLILESASTNQTSMYLCASRKGGLAGPEQYFGPGTRLTVT.

About this clone: Mismatch with germline at one junction end may stem from a read error. The genes are TRBV6-5 and TRBJ2-1; 9 positions match TRBD2. Germline-derived CDR1 and CDR2 are MNHEY and SVGAGI. The CDR3 spans 13 residues. The DNA of the CDR3 is TGTGCCAGCAGTTACTCTGGCGGGGGGGCAATTGTCTTC. It codes for CASSYSGGGAIVF.

Details on this clone: Germline and junction disagree at one end, which may indicate a read error. The CDR3 sequence is CASSEESEAFF. Here the CDR3 DNA reads TGTGCCAGCAGCGAAGAGAGTGAAGCTTTCTTT. The chain carries TRBV4-2 and TRBJ1-1; no firm D call. Germline V CDR1 and CDR2: LGHNA, YNFKEQ. The CDR3 has 11 residues.

This clone showed up just a few times. The chain combines TRBV5-1 with TRBJ1-1; D remains ambiguous. V was clipped by 3 bases and J by 1 base, with 19 bases between them. The germline V gene encodes CDR1 SGHRS and CDR2 YFSETQ. The CDR3 has 17 amino acids. CDR3: CASSSRTPDVGNTEAFF. The CDR3, as DNA: TGCGCCAGCAGCTCGCGGACTCCCGATGTGGGGAACACTGAAGCTTTCTTT.

This clone occurred a few times. V and J are TRBV4-3 and TRBJ2-3; 7 bases fit TRBD1. V was pared by 3 bases and J by 1 base, with 4 bases of the junction left unmatched. Germline CDR1 LGHNA, CDR2 YSLEER. The CDR3 is 15 amino acids. CDR3 sequence reads: CASSQSGGGTDTQYF. The CDR3 DNA reads as TGCGCCAGCAGCCAGTCAGGGGGTGGCACAGATACGCAGTATTTT.

This clone was observed a handful of times. This chain links TRBV29-1 with TRBJ1-1; 7 bases align to TRBD1. Unmatched junction bases numbered 3, after V lost 3 bases and J lost 2 bases. Per germline, CDR1 SQVTM and CDR2 ANQGSEA. The CDR3 consists of 13 residues. The CDR3 loop reads CSVDRGANTEAFF. Here the CDR3 DNA reads TGCAGCGTTGACAGGGGGGCCAACACTGAAGCTTTCTTT.

This chain connects TRBV9 to TRBJ2-5; 11 bases fit TRBD1. The CDR3 contains 16 residues. V shed 1 base and J 5 bases; nucleotides not matched to a gene: 7. The germline V gene has CDR1 SGDLS and CDR2 YYNGEE. The CDR3 here is CASSVTGTGGWETQYF. DNA of the CDR3: TGTGCCAGCAGCGTAACCGGGACAGGGGGTTGGGAGACCCAGTACTTC.

The sample holds a few counts of this clone. The V and J genes are TRBV7-2 and TRBJ2-1; TRBD2 agrees at 12 bases. The germline CDR1 and CDR2 sequences are SGHTA and FQGNSA. The CDR3 totals 14 residues. With V trimmed by 1 base and J by 11 bases, 3 bases remained unmatched. The CDR3 spells CASSLGTSGGKQFF. The CDR3 DNA follows: TGTGCCAGCAGCTTAGGAACTAGCGGGGGGAAGCAGTTCTTC. Combining the CDR3 with reference TRBV7-2 and TRBJ2-1 gives the whole variable domain GAGVSQSPSNKVTEKGKDVELRCDPISGHTALYWYRQSLGQGLEFLIYFQGNSAPDKSGLPSDRFSAERTGGSVSTLTIQRTQQEDSAVYLCASSLGTSGGKQFFGPGTRLTVL.

The chain uses TRBV27 and TRBJ1-5; unclear D gene. The CDR3 spans 15 residues. Trimming pared 5 bases from V and 7 bases from J, leaving 18 bases between. The germline CDR1 and CDR2 sequences are MNHEY and SMNVEV (reference sequence). CDR3 sequence reads: CASSDGWAFGQPQHF. CDR3 bases: TGTGCCAGCAGTGATGGTTGGGCCTTTGGACAGCCCCAGCATTTT.

Notes on this clone: Other DNA sequences in the same sample also yield this CDR3. This chain uses TRBV4-1 with TRBJ2-3, with TRBD1 as a possible D gene (5 bases). Per the germline V gene, CDR1 is MGHRA and CDR2 is YSYEKL. The ends were cut back, 3 bases at V and 6 bases at J, with 13 bases in the middle. This CDR3 contains 14 residues. CDR3 region: CASSQGQGRDTQYF. The CDR3 DNA follows: TGCGCCAGCAGCCAGGGGCAGGGAAGGGATACGCAGTATTTT.

This clone was recorded a few times. The V gene is TRBV30, the J gene TRBJ1-4; 9 positions agree with TRBD1. The CDR3 extends over 15 amino acids. With V trimmed by 2 bases and J by 10 bases, 11 bases remained unmatched. Germline V gene sequence: CDR1 GTSNPN, CDR2 SVGIG (reference sequence). The CDR3, as DNA: TGTGCCTGGAGTTCGGGACAGGGAGGGGTGGTAAAACTGTTTTTT. Translated: CAWSSGQGGVVKLFF.